The clone carrying this T cell receptor beta chain showed up many times. TCRdb re-derived calls from the 5' RACE reads in MiXCR, one entry per CDR3 protein. This table holds tens of thousands of distinct CDR3 sequences, less than 4% found once. The entry originates in a study of neurological immune-mediated disorders. The CDR3 totals 16 residues. The V gene end was trimmed by 3 bases and the J gene end by 4 bases; junction bases not matched to a gene: 7. CDR1 and CDR2 from the germline V gene are SGHRS and YFSETQ. This TCR derives from a man aged 25 to 45 with multiple sclerosis. J is TRBJ2-2 and V is TRBV5-1; 9 positions match TRBD2. Sequenced sample: PBMCs. The DNA of the CDR3 is TGCGCCAGCAGCTCACAAGGGACTAGCATCACCGGGGAGCTGTTTTTT. Translating gives CASSSQGTSITGELFF.